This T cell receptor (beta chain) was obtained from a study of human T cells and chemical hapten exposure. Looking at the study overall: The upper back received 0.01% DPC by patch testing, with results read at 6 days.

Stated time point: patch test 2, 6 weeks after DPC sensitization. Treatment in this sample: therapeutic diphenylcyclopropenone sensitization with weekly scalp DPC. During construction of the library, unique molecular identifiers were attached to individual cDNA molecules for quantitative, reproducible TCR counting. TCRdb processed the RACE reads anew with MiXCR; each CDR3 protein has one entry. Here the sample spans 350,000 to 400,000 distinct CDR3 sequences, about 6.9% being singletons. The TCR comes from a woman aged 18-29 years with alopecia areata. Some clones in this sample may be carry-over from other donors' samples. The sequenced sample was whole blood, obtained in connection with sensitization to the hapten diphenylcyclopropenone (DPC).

CDR3 protein: CASSASGGAHEQFF. The CDR3 region has the DNA TGTGCCAGCAGCGCTAGCGGGGGGGCCCATGAGCAGTTCTTC. The V gene is TRBV7-3, the J gene TRBJ2-1; 12 nucleotides align to TRBD2. Germline V gene data show CDR1 as SGHTA and CDR2 as FQGTGA. The CDR3 consists of 14 residues. V was clipped by 5 bases and J by 8 bases; unmatched bases: 4.